These 20 T cell receptor beta chains were all obtained from the same sample, sequenced in a study of spatial heterogeneity in lung cancer. Time point reported: sample taken at primary tumor resection. General study results and limits: Expanded alpha and beta TCR counts within tumors tracked tumor mutation counts.

TCRdb re-called the 5' RACE reads through MiXCR, storing one row per CDR3 protein. Among roughly 4,000 distinct CDR3 sequences listed, roughly 15% were seen once. These receptors lack a known antigen. The sample here was lung tumor tissue, taken at surgery. The receptors derive from a female donor with early-stage non-small cell lung cancer.

Many counts were recorded for this clonotype. The chain has TRBV5-1 and TRBJ2-5, with D possibly matching TRBD2 (5 bases). This CDR3 is 13 amino acids long. The germline V gene encodes CDR1 SGHRS and CDR2 YFSETQ. Trimming cost V 4 bases and J 5 bases, with 12 bases left between them. CDR3 DNA: TGCGCCAGCAGCCTTCGGGGTTGGGAGACCCAGTACTTC. This encodes CASSLRGWETQYF.

In this sample, this clonotype is medium-sized. This chain connects TRBV6-5 to TRBJ2-5; 7 bases fit TRBD1. Looked up from germline, CDR1 is MNHEY and CDR2 is SVGAGI. This CDR3 has 14 residues. Trimming cost V 7 bases and J 5 bases; bases outside gene matches: 10. The CDR3 here is CASTPTGCSETQYF. CDR3 bases: TGTGCCAGCACCCCGACAGGGTGTTCGGAGACCCAGTACTTC.

This clonotype ranks as medium-sized. V gene TRBV18 combines with J gene TRBJ1-1; D call uncertain. The ends were cut back, 5 bases at V and 1 base at J, with 8 bases in the middle. The CDR3 covers 13 residues. CDR1 and CDR2 from the germline V gene are KGHSH and LQKENI. This CDR3 is CASSDGPNTEAFF. The CDR3 DNA is TGTGCCAGCTCAGACGGCCCGAACACTGAAGCTTTCTTT.

This clonotype is classed as medium-sized (0.01 to 0.1%). The chain employs TRBV5-1 and TRBJ1-1; no definite D call. The V end lost 2 bases, the J end lost 5 bases, and 31 bases lay between the germline ends. CDR1 and CDR2 from the germline V gene are SGHRS and YFSETQ. The CDR3 contains 20 residues. CDR3 nucleotides: TGCGCCAGCAGCTTAGACCCCGCCCAGACCTACATCAGGCCGGGTACTGAAGCTTTCTTT. This sequence encodes CASSLDPAQTYIRPGTEAFF. The entire variable domain, with the rest obtained from reference TRBV5-1 and TRBJ1-1, is as follows: KAGVTQTPRYLIKTRGQQVTLSCSPISGHRSVSWYQQTPGQGLQFLFEYFSETQRNKGNFPGRFSGRQFSNSRSEMNVSTLELGDSALYLCASSLDPAQTYIRPGTEAFFGQGTRLTVV.

In this sample, this clonotype is medium-sized. The V gene is TRBV7-2, the J gene TRBJ2-7; 8 positions match TRBD2. Trimming took 5 bases from V and 8 from J; bases not matched to a gene: 14. Germline V gives CDR1 SGHTA, CDR2 FQGNSA. The CDR3 spans 15 residues. CDR3: CASSPTGTRGGKQYF. In nucleotides, the CDR3 is TGTGCCAGCAGCCCGACCGGGACCCGGGGGGGGAAGCAGTACTTC. Looking up the rest from reference TRBV7-2 and TRBJ2-7 gives the full variable domain: GAGVSQSPSNKVTEKGKDVELRCDPISGHTALYWYRQSLGQGLEFLIYFQGNSAPDKSGLPSDRFSAERTGGSVSTLTIQRTQQEDSAVYLCASSPTGTRGGKQYFGPGTRLTVT.

This clonotype rates as medium-sized (0.01 to 0.1%). The rearrangement uses TRBV27 and TRBJ1-5; D is unclear. V was clipped by 3 bases and J by 2 bases, with 11 bases between them. There are 15 residues in the CDR3. The germline CDR1 and CDR2 sequences are MNHEY and SMNVEV (reference sequence). The CDR3 DNA follows: TGTGCCAGCAGTTTTAGATCCGGGGGCAATCAGCCCCAGCATTTT. This codes for CASSFRSGGNQPQHF.

This clonotype is labeled medium-sized (0.01 to 0.1%). The chain has TRBV5-1 and TRBJ1-1; D is possibly TRBD1 (6 bases). CDR3 length: 15 amino acids. V lost 6 bases and J lost 1, with 16 bases in between. Per germline, CDR1 SGHRS and CDR2 YFSETQ. The CDR3 protein is CASTASGESNTEAFF. Here the CDR3 DNA reads TGCGCCAGCACCGCCTCAGGGGAGTCGAACACTGAAGCTTTCTTT.

The rearrangement links TRBV5-1 to TRBJ2-5, with 7 bases that match TRBD2. The ends lost 4 bases at V and 3 bases at J; junction bases unmatched: 6. The CDR3 sequence is 14 residues long. Germline CDR1 SGHRS, CDR2 YFSETQ. The CDR3 DNA is TGCGCCAGCAGCACAAGCGGGACTAAAGAGACCCAGTACTTC. Its translation: CASSTSGTKETQYF.

This clonotype was detected ten times or more. The chain joins TRBV20-1 to TRBJ1-4, with D unresolved. The length of the CDR3 is 14 residues. Germline V gene sequence: CDR1 DFQATT, CDR2 SNEGSKA (reference sequence). The V gene lost 5 bases and the J gene lost 3 bases, with 13 bases spanning the gap. The CDR3 coding sequence is TGCAGTGCTCCCCCACCCGCGGCTAATGAAAAACTGTTTTTT. Translated: CSAPPPAANEKLFF.

V gene TRBV7-2 combines with J gene TRBJ2-1; 13 bases are a match to TRBD2. Germline V lookup: CDR1 SGHTA, CDR2 FQGNSA. The CDR3 totals 17 residues. V lost 2 bases, J lost 3 bases, and 4 bases stayed unmatched. As DNA, the CDR3 is TGTGCCAGCAGCTTATTGGGGACTAGCGGGGACTACAATGAGCAGTTCTTC. Protein: CASSLLGTSGDYNEQFF. The whole variable domain, remainder taken from reference TRBV7-2 and TRBJ2-1, is GAGVSQSPSNKVTEKGKDVELRCDPISGHTALYWYRQSLGQGLEFLIYFQGNSAPDKSGLPSDRFSAERTGGSVSTLTIQRTQQEDSAVYLCASSLLGTSGDYNEQFFGPGTRLTVL.

This clonotype is deemed medium-sized. The CDR3 protein is CASSLPSGGAYSNEQFF. The CDR3 nucleotides read TGCGCCAGCAGCCTCCCTAGCGGGGGCGCTTATAGCAATGAGCAGTTCTTC. V is TRBV5-1 and J is TRBJ2-1, with 10 bases that match TRBD2. Unmatched junction bases numbered 13, after V lost 4 bases and J lost 6 bases. CDR3 length equals 17 residues. Germline V lookup: CDR1 SGHRS, CDR2 YFSETQ. The full variable domain, in which reference TRBV5-1 and TRBJ2-1 provide the parts outside the CDR3, is KAGVTQTPRYLIKTRGQQVTLSCSPISGHRSVSWYQQTPGQGLQFLFEYFSETQRNKGNFPGRFSGRQFSNSRSEMNVSTLELGDSALYLCASSLPSGGAYSNEQFFGPGTRLTVL.

This clonotype has at least ten counts. J is TRBJ1-2 and V is TRBV7-2; no firm D call. Germline V gives CDR1 SGHTA, CDR2 FQGNSA. The CDR3 loop spans 14 amino acids. Deletions cut 3 bases from V and 3 bases from J, with 11 bases between. CDR3 protein: CASSLDAPYYGYTF. The DNA of the CDR3 is TGTGCCAGCAGCTTGGACGCTCCCTACTATGGCTACACCTTC. The full variable domain, rest sourced from reference TRBV7-2 and TRBJ1-2, is GAGVSQSPSNKVTEKGKDVELRCDPISGHTALYWYRQSLGQGLEFLIYFQGNSAPDKSGLPSDRFSAERTGGSVSTLTIQRTQQEDSAVYLCASSLDAPYYGYTFGSGTRLTVV.

In this sample, this clonotype is medium-sized (0.01 to 0.1%). The chain uses TRBV14 and TRBJ2-1; possibly TRBD1 for D (5 bases). Germline V gives CDR1 SGHDN, CDR2 FVKESK. The CDR3 is made up of 14 amino acids. V was cut by 4 bases and J by 3 bases, with 10 bases left in between. The CDR3 DNA follows: TGTGCCAGCAGCCCCTTCGACAGCTACAATGAGCAGTTCTTC. Translating gives CASSPFDSYNEQFF.

This clonotype is labeled as large. The rearrangement joins TRBV20-1 to TRBJ2-1; 11 nucleotides agree with TRBD2. This CDR3 is built from 15 residues. Trimming removed 5 bases from V and 6 bases from J; junction bases left unmatched: 9. Germline CDR1 and CDR2: DFQATT and SNEGSKA (reference sequence). The CDR3 loop is CSASMTSGVLNEQFF. CDR3 coding DNA: TGCAGTGCTTCTATGACTAGCGGGGTCCTCAATGAGCAGTTCTTC.

This clonotype was seen at least ten times. In nucleotides, the CDR3 is TGTGCCAGCAGGAACAGGGTCGGGGGCAGATTGAACACTGAAGCTTTCTTT. Protein: CASRNRVGGRLNTEAFF. V and J are TRBV11-2 and TRBJ1-1; perhaps TRBD1 as D (6 bases). The CDR3 extends over 17 amino acids. CDR1 is SGHAT and CDR2 is FQNNGV in the germline V gene. V lost 6 bases to trimming and J lost 0 bases, with 20 bases between them.

The V and J genes are TRBV12-3 or TRBV12-4 and TRBJ2-2; D is unclear. Between the trimmed V and J ends, which lost 5 bases and 2 bases, there was a span of 15 bases. The length of the CDR3 is 16 residues. In DNA form, the CDR3 reads TGTGCCAGCAGTGGCCCATTGGCGGTTAACACCGGGGAGCTGTTTTTT. Protein sequence: CASSGPLAVNTGELFF.

This clonotype is medium-sized within its sample. The chain combines TRBV3-1 with TRBJ2-7; TRBD1 matches 8 bases. The germline gives CDR1 LGHDT, CDR2 YNNKEL (reference sequence). CDR3 size: 16 residues. V was pared by 1 base and J by 1 base, with 6 bases of the junction left unmatched. This CDR3 is CASSQGFGTGSYEQYF. CDR3 bases: TGTGCCAGCAGCCAAGGATTCGGGACAGGTTCCTACGAGCAGTACTTC.

This clonotype was observed many times. The V gene is TRBV18, the J gene TRBJ2-5, with 8 bases that match TRBD2. V lost 4 bases to trimming and J lost 4 bases; unmatched junction nucleotides: 11. The germline CDR1 and CDR2 sequences are KGHSH and LQKENI. This CDR3 spans 16 amino acids. CDR3: CASSLTSGGSGETQYF. The CDR3 DNA reads as TGTGCCAGCTCACTTACCAGCGGGGGATCAGGAGAGACCCAGTACTTC.

Judged by abundance, this clonotype is medium-sized (0.01 to 0.1%). This chain connects TRBV13 to TRBJ1-5; maybe TRBD1 (5 bases). CDR3 length equals 14 residues. Germline V CDR1 and CDR2: PRHDT, FYEKMQ (reference sequence). Between the trimmed V and J ends, which lost 3 bases and 1 base, there was a span of 7 bases. CDR3 sequence: CASSFRGSNQPQHF. The CDR3 DNA reads as TGTGCCAGCAGCTTTAGGGGCAGCAATCAGCCCCAGCATTTT.

There are many counts of this clonotype. The gene calls are TRBV7-9 and TRBJ2-6; D unclear. CDR3 length equals 13 residues. V dropped 5 bases and J dropped 1 base, with 3 bases sitting between them. CDR1 SEHNR and CDR2 FQNEAQ come from the germline V gene (reference sequence). In DNA, the CDR3 is TGTGCCAGCAGCGAATCTGGGGCCAACGTCCTGACTTTC. This encodes CASSESGANVLTF. Using reference TRBV7-9 and TRBJ2-6 for the parts outside the CDR3, the full variable domain is DTGVSQNPRHKITKRGQNVTFRCDPISEHNRLYWYRQTLGQGPEFLTYFQNEAQLEKSRLLSDRFSAERPKGSFSTLEIQRTEQGDSAMYLCASSESGANVLTFGAGSRLTVL.